Listed below are T cell receptor beta chains from one sample, sequenced in a study of glioma-infiltrating T cells after dendritic cell vaccination. Assay: immunoSEQ multiplex PCR; the TCRdb copy retains only in-frame clones and omits some. The sample has 90,000 or so clones; about 84% are singletons. Material: blood, obtained before dendritic cell vaccination. These TCRs come from a human donor with glioblastoma. CDR3s include the opening cysteine and the closing phenylalanine or tryptophan. D genes are given only for firm matches. Expanded clones are given a class, and other clones once, few, many or no size at all.

CDR3 DNA: TGTGCCAGCAGTTTATCCCGGACTAGCGGCCCAAGGACCCAGTACTTC; CDR3 protein: CASSLSRTSGPRTQYF; D gene: TRBD2; CDR3 length: 16; clone size: NA; V gene: TRBV27; J gene: TRBJ2-5
CDR3 DNA: TGTGCCAGCAGCTACCTGGACAGGAACGAGCAGTACTTC; CDR3 protein: CASSYLDRNEQYF; D gene: TRBD1; CDR3 length: 13; clone size: NA; V gene: TRBV27; J gene: TRBJ2-7
CDR3 DNA: TGCGCCAGCAGCCACACACAGGGCCCGGAATCGTATGGCTACACCTTC; CDR3 protein: CASSHTQGPESYGYTF; D gene: NA; CDR3 length: 16; clone size: NA; V gene: TRBV5-1; J gene: TRBJ1-2
CDR3 DNA: TGCAGCGTTGATGTGGGGCCCAACCCCGGGGAGCTGTTTTTT; CDR3 protein: CSVDVGPNPGELFF; D gene: NA; CDR3 length: 14; clone size: once; V gene: TRBV29-1; J gene: TRBJ2-2
CDR3 DNA: TGCGCCAGCAGCTTGGATACAGGAAATCAGCCCCAGCATTTT; CDR3 protein: CASSLDTGNQPQHF; D gene: NA; CDR3 length: 14; clone size: NA; V gene: TRBV5-1; J gene: TRBJ1-5
CDR3 DNA: TGTGCCAGCAGCCCTAGAACATCCTACCTGTTTTTT; CDR3 protein: CASSPRTSYLFF; D gene: NA; CDR3 length: 12; clone size: NA; V gene: TRBV7-2; J gene: TRBJ2-2
CDR3 DNA: TGCGCCAGCAGCCAAGCCCCTCTACGGGACAGTAATAATTCACCCCTCCACTTT; CDR3 protein: CASSQAPLRDSNNSPLHF; D gene: TRBD1; CDR3 length: 18; clone size: NA; V gene: TRBV4-1; J gene: TRBJ1-6
CDR3 DNA: TGTGCCTGGGGCACCGGGACAGGGGGATTTTTCCATGGCTACACCTTC; CDR3 protein: CAWGTGTGGFFHGYTF; D gene: TRBD1; CDR3 length: 16; clone size: NA; V gene: TRBV30; J gene: TRBJ1-2
CDR3 DNA: TGTGCCATCTCTAGCGGGAGGGCTGCGGGCGGGGAGCTGTTTTTT; CDR3 protein: CAISSGRAAGGELFF; D gene: TRBD2; CDR3 length: 15; clone size: NA; V gene: TRBV2; J gene: TRBJ2-2
CDR3 DNA: TGTGCCAGCTCACCCGGGACAGCCTCACCCCGTCAGCCCCAGCATTTT; CDR3 protein: CASSPGTASPRQPQHF; D gene: TRBD1; CDR3 length: 16; clone size: NA; V gene: TRBV18; J gene: TRBJ1-5
CDR3 DNA: TGCGCCAGCAGCTTGGATGTGGGGGCCTACTTCTATGGCTACACCTTC; CDR3 protein: CASSLDVGAYFYGYTF; D gene: NA; CDR3 length: 16; clone size: NA; V gene: TRBV5-1; J gene: TRBJ1-2
CDR3 DNA: TGCGCCAGCAGTGAAGAACAGGGTGAAGCTTTCTTT; CDR3 protein: CASSEEQGEAFF; D gene: NA; CDR3 length: 12; clone size: NA; V gene: TRBV10-1; J gene: TRBJ1-1
CDR3 DNA: TGCGCCAGCTCGGACAGCTGGTCATTGGGTGAGCAGTTCTTC; CDR3 protein: CASSDSWSLGEQFF; D gene: NA; CDR3 length: 14; clone size: NA; V gene: TRBV5-1; J gene: TRBJ2-1
CDR3 DNA: TGCGCCAGCAGAAATGGGGACAGCCAAGAGACCCAGTACTTC; CDR3 protein: CASRNGDSQETQYF; D gene: TRBD1; CDR3 length: 14; clone size: NA; V gene: TRBV5-1; J gene: TRBJ2-5
CDR3 DNA: TGTGCCAGCAGTTCTCTTGAGGCTGATTTGCCTGAAGCTTTCTTT; CDR3 protein: CASSSLEADLPEAFF; D gene: NA; CDR3 length: 15; clone size: NA; V gene: TRBV2; J gene: TRBJ1-1
CDR3 DNA: TGTGCCAGCAGCTTAGCCTCGGACAGGGGGAATCAGCCCCAGCATTTT; CDR3 protein: CASSLASDRGNQPQHF; D gene: TRBD1; CDR3 length: 16; clone size: NA; V gene: TRBV7-9; J gene: TRBJ1-5
CDR3 DNA: TGTGCCAGCAGAATCCGAGCCAGCGGGAGTTTCTCCTACGAGCAGTACTTC; CDR3 protein: CASRIRASGSFSYEQYF; D gene: TRBD2; CDR3 length: 17; clone size: NA; V gene: TRBV28; J gene: TRBJ2-7
CDR3 DNA: TGTGCCAGCAGCTCATACCGCTCGGGGGCCTACGAGCAGTACTTC; CDR3 protein: CASSSYRSGAYEQYF; D gene: NA; CDR3 length: 15; clone size: NA; V gene: TRBV7-6; J gene: TRBJ2-7
CDR3 DNA: TGTGCCAGCAGCTTCAGTCACGAGCAGTACTTC; CDR3 protein: CASSFSHEQYF; D gene: NA; CDR3 length: 11; clone size: NA; V gene: TRBV5-6; J gene: TRBJ2-7
CDR3 DNA: TGTGCCAGCAGCTTAGTTTCAGGGCTGAACACTGAAGCTTTCTTT; CDR3 protein: CASSLVSGLNTEAFF; D gene: NA; CDR3 length: 15; clone size: NA; V gene: TRBV11-3; J gene: TRBJ1-1
CDR3 DNA: TGCAGCGTTGAAGTACGGACTAGCGGGGACAATGAGCAGTTCTTC; CDR3 protein: CSVEVRTSGDNEQFF; D gene: TRBD2; CDR3 length: 15; clone size: NA; V gene: TRBV29-1; J gene: TRBJ2-1
CDR3 DNA: TGCAGCGTTCAACAGACAGGCCGCACAGATACGCAGTATTTT; CDR3 protein: CSVQQTGRTDTQYF; D gene: NA; CDR3 length: 14; clone size: once; V gene: TRBV29-1; J gene: TRBJ2-3
CDR3 DNA: TGTGCCAGCGGTCCCAGGGCTAGCACAGATACGCAGTATTTT; CDR3 protein: CASGPRASTDTQYF; D gene: NA; CDR3 length: 14; clone size: NA; V gene: TRBV2; J gene: TRBJ2-3
CDR3 DNA: TGTGCCAGCAGCAGTGAGGGTACTGGGGCCAACGTCCTGACTTTC; CDR3 protein: CASSSEGTGANVLTF; D gene: NA; CDR3 length: 15; clone size: NA; V gene: TRBV9; J gene: TRBJ2-6
CDR3 DNA: TGTGCCAGCAGTGAATTTGGGTCAGGGAAAGCCAAAAACATTCAGTACTTC; CDR3 protein: CASSEFGSGKAKNIQYF; D gene: NA; CDR3 length: 17; clone size: NA; V gene: TRBV6-1; J gene: TRBJ2-4
CDR3 DNA: TGTGCCAGCAGTTTCTCCAGACAGGGCGGTCAGCCCCAGCATTTT; CDR3 protein: CASSFSRQGGQPQHF; D gene: TRBD1; CDR3 length: 15; clone size: few; V gene: TRBV27; J gene: TRBJ1-5
CDR3 DNA: TGTGCCAGCAGTTACTCGTCCCCTAGCGGGCACCCCCAGTACTTC; CDR3 protein: CASSYSSPSGHPQYF; D gene: TRBD2; CDR3 length: 15; clone size: NA; V gene: TRBV6-6; J gene: TRBJ2-7
CDR3 DNA: TGCGCCAGCAGCTTGGAAGCGGGGGGTTATAATGAGCAGTTCTTC; CDR3 protein: CASSLEAGGYNEQFF; D gene: TRBD2; CDR3 length: 15; clone size: NA; V gene: TRBV5-1; J gene: TRBJ2-1
CDR3 DNA: TGTGCCAGCAGCTCCGGGAACCCGTATGGCTACACCTTC; CDR3 protein: CASSSGNPYGYTF; D gene: NA; CDR3 length: 13; clone size: NA; V gene: TRBV5-6; J gene: TRBJ1-2
CDR3 DNA: TGTGCCAGCAGCCCTAGTGGTAACACTGAAGCTTTCTTT; CDR3 protein: CASSPSGNTEAFF; D gene: NA; CDR3 length: 13; clone size: NA; V gene: TRBV7-9; J gene: TRBJ1-1
CDR3 DNA: TGTGCCAGCAGGTCTCCGGGACTAGCGGGGTTGGATACGCAGTATTTT; CDR3 protein: CASRSPGLAGLDTQYF; D gene: TRBD2; CDR3 length: 16; clone size: NA; V gene: TRBV6-6; J gene: TRBJ2-3
CDR3 DNA: TGTGCCAGCAGTTTGCTCTCCGGGACAGGGAACCACGAGCAGTACTTC; CDR3 protein: CASSLLSGTGNHEQYF; D gene: TRBD1; CDR3 length: 16; clone size: NA; V gene: TRBV28; J gene: TRBJ2-7
CDR3 DNA: TGTGCCAGCAGTCCCCAGGGGAACACTGAAGCTTTCTTT; CDR3 protein: CASSPQGNTEAFF; D gene: NA; CDR3 length: 13; clone size: NA; V gene: TRBV6-4; J gene: TRBJ1-1
CDR3 DNA: TGCGCCAGCAGCCTATTAGGGGCCCGCTACGAGCAGTACTTC; CDR3 protein: CASSLLGARYEQYF; D gene: NA; CDR3 length: 14; clone size: NA; V gene: TRBV10-2; J gene: TRBJ2-7
CDR3 DNA: TGTGCCAGCAGCGGGGACACCGGGTACCAAGAGACCCAGTACTTC; CDR3 protein: CASSGDTGYQETQYF; D gene: NA; CDR3 length: 15; clone size: NA; V gene: TRBV9; J gene: TRBJ2-5
CDR3 DNA: TGTGCCAGCAGCCAGAGCGGGCTCAGCACAGATACGCAGTATTTT; CDR3 protein: CASSQSGLSTDTQYF; D gene: NA; CDR3 length: 15; clone size: NA; V gene: TRBV7-2; J gene: TRBJ2-3
CDR3 DNA: TGTGCCAGCAGTGAAGCAACACTATCACCCCTCCACTTT; CDR3 protein: CASSEATLSPLHF; D gene: NA; CDR3 length: 13; clone size: NA; V gene: TRBV6-1; J gene: TRBJ1-6
CDR3 DNA: TGTGCCAGCAGAGGAGACGGTCTCGCTGAGCAGTTCTTC; CDR3 protein: CASRGDGLAEQFF; D gene: NA; CDR3 length: 13; clone size: NA; V gene: TRBV6-1; J gene: TRBJ2-1
CDR3 DNA: TGTGCCAGCAGCTTAGAAGCCGGGGAGGGCGAAAAACTGTTTTTT; CDR3 protein: CASSLEAGEGEKLFF; D gene: NA; CDR3 length: 15; clone size: NA; V gene: TRBV11-2; J gene: TRBJ1-4
CDR3 DNA: TGTGCCAGCAGAAAGCTGGGGACTAGCGGGGGTATCTCCACAGATACGCAGTATTTT; CDR3 protein: CASRKLGTSGGISTDTQYF; D gene: TRBD2; CDR3 length: 19; clone size: NA; V gene: TRBV4-2; J gene: TRBJ2-3
CDR3 DNA: TGTGCCATCAGTGTTCGGGACAGCCAAAACCCCAATGAGCAGTTCTTC; CDR3 protein: CAISVRDSQNPNEQFF; D gene: TRBD1; CDR3 length: 16; clone size: NA; V gene: TRBV10-3; J gene: TRBJ2-1
CDR3 DNA: TGTGCCAGCAGTGAGAAGCGGCACTCCTACGAGCAGTACTTC; CDR3 protein: CASSEKRHSYEQYF; D gene: NA; CDR3 length: 14; clone size: NA; V gene: TRBV2; J gene: TRBJ2-7
CDR3 DNA: TGCGCCAGCAGCTTTTTAGGAGGGGGCGGCTACACCTTC; CDR3 protein: CASSFLGGGGYTF; D gene: TRBD1; CDR3 length: 13; clone size: NA; V gene: TRBV5-1; J gene: TRBJ1-2
CDR3 DNA: TGTGCCAGCAGCCCAGGGGGACAGCAAAACACCATATATTTT; CDR3 protein: CASSPGGQQNTIYF; D gene: TRBD1; CDR3 length: 14; clone size: many; V gene: TRBV4-2; J gene: TRBJ1-3
CDR3 DNA: TGTGCCAGCAGCTCCAGGACAGGAGAGGGCAAAAACATTCAGTACTTC; CDR3 protein: CASSSRTGEGKNIQYF; D gene: TRBD1; CDR3 length: 16; clone size: NA; V gene: TRBV11-3; J gene: TRBJ2-4
CDR3 DNA: TGCGCCAGCCACCCGGGACTCCAAAGCCAAGAGACCCAGTACTTC; CDR3 protein: CASHPGLQSQETQYF; D gene: NA; CDR3 length: 15; clone size: NA; V gene: TRBV5-1; J gene: TRBJ2-5
CDR3 DNA: TGTGCCATCAGTGAACAGGGAAGGGAGCATCAGCCCCAGCATTTT; CDR3 protein: CAISEQGREHQPQHF; D gene: NA; CDR3 length: 15; clone size: NA; V gene: TRBV10-3; J gene: TRBJ1-5
CDR3 DNA: TGTGCCAGCAGCCAAGAGACCCAGGCGGGGGCCTACACAGATACGCAGTATTTT; CDR3 protein: CASSQETQAGAYTDTQYF; D gene: NA; CDR3 length: 18; clone size: once; V gene: TRBV14; J gene: TRBJ2-3
CDR3 DNA: TGTGCCAGTAGCAGGACAGGGCGTGGGGCCGGCTACACCTTC; CDR3 protein: CASSRTGRGAGYTF; D gene: TRBD1; CDR3 length: 14; clone size: few; V gene: TRBV19; J gene: TRBJ1-2
CDR3 DNA: TGTGCCAGTACCCTGGGACAGGGCGAGGGTGGCTACACCTTC; CDR3 protein: CASTLGQGEGGYTF; D gene: TRBD1; CDR3 length: 14; clone size: NA; V gene: TRBV19; J gene: TRBJ1-2
CDR3 DNA: TGTGCCAGCTCACCAGGGCAGCTAATGAACACTGAAGCTTTCTTT; CDR3 protein: CASSPGQLMNTEAFF; D gene: NA; CDR3 length: 15; clone size: NA; V gene: TRBV18; J gene: TRBJ1-1
CDR3 DNA: TGCAGTGCCAGACTAGCGGATGAGCAGTACTTC; CDR3 protein: CSARLADEQYF; D gene: TRBD2; CDR3 length: 11; clone size: NA; V gene: TRBV20-1; J gene: TRBJ2-7
CDR3 DNA: TGTGCCAGCAGCTCGAGTAGCGGGCGCATCTCCTACAATGAGCAGTTCTTC; CDR3 protein: CASSSSSGRISYNEQFF; D gene: TRBD2; CDR3 length: 17; clone size: few; V gene: TRBV7-9; J gene: TRBJ2-1
CDR3 DNA: TGTGCCAGCAGCTCGGGAAACACCATATATTTT; CDR3 protein: CASSSGNTIYF; D gene: NA; CDR3 length: 11; clone size: NA; V gene: TRBV5-6; J gene: TRBJ1-3
CDR3 DNA: TGCGCCAGCAGCTTCGGACAGGTCCGGGAGACCCAGTACTTC; CDR3 protein: CASSFGQVRETQYF; D gene: TRBD1; CDR3 length: 14; clone size: NA; V gene: TRBV5-1; J gene: TRBJ2-5